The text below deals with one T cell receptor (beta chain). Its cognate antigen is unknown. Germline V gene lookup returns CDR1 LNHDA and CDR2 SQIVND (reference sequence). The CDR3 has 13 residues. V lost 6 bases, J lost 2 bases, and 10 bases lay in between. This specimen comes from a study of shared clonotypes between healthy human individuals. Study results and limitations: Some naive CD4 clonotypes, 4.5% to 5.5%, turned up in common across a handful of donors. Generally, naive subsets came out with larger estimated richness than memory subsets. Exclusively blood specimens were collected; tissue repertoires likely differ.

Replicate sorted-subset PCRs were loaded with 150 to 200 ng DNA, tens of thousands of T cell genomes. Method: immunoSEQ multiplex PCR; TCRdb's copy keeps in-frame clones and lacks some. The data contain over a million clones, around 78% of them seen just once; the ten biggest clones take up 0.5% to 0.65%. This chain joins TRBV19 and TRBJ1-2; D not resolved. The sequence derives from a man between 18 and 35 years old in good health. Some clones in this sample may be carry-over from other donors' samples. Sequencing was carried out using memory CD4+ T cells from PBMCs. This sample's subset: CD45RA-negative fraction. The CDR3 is CASSPNKNYGYTF. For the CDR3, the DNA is TGTGCCAGTAGCCCAAACAAGAACTATGGCTACACCTTC. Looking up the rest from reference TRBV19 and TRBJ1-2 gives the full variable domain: DGGITQSPKYLFRKEGQNVTLSCEQNLNHDAMYWYRQDPGQGLRLIYYSQIVNDFQKGDIAEGYSVSREKKESFPLTVTSAQKNPTAFYLCASSPNKNYGYTFGSGTRLTVV.